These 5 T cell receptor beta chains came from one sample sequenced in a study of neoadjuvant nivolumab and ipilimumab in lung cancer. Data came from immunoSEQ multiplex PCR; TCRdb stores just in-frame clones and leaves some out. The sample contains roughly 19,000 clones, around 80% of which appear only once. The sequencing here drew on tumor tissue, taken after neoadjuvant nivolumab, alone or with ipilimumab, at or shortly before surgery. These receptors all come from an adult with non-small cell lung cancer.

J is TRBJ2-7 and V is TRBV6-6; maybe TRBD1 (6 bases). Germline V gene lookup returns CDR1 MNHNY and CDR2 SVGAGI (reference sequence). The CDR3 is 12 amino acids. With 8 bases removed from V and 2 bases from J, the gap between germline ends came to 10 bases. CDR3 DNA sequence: TGTGCCAGCCGCCGGGACACCTACGAGCAGTACTTC. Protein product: CASRRDTYEQYF.

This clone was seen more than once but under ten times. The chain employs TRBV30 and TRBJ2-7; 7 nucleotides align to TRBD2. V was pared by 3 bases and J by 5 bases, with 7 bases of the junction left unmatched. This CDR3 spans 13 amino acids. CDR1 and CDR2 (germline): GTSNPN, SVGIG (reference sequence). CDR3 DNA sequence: TGTGCCTGGAGGCCCCTAGCGGTCCACGAGCAGTACTTC. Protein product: CAWRPLAVHEQYF. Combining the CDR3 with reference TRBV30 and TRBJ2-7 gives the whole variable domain SQTIHQWPATLVQPVGSPLSLECTVEGTSNPNLYWYRQAAGRGLQLLFYSVGIGQISSEVPQNLSASRPQDRQFILSSKKLLLSDSGFYLCAWRPLAVHEQYFGPGTRLTVT.

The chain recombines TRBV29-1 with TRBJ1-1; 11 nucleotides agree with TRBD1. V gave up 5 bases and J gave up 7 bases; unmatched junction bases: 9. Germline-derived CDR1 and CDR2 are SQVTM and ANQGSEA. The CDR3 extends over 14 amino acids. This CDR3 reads CSVRTGGDLYEAFF. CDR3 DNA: TGCAGCGTTAGGACAGGGGGCGACCTATATGAAGCTTTCTTT.

CDR3 sequence: CSIGGGETQYF. Written as DNA, the CDR3 is TGCAGTATAGGGGGGGGAGAGACCCAGTACTTC. The chain carries TRBV29-1 and TRBJ2-5; D is possibly TRBD2 (7 bases). Germline assignment: CDR1 SQVTM and CDR2 ANQGSEA. The CDR3 loop spans 11 amino acids.

The DNA of the CDR3 is TGCGCCAGCAGCTTGGTGCAGGGGGTAGAGACCCAGTACTTC. Translated, it gives CASSLVQGVETQYF. The chain employs TRBV5-1 and TRBJ2-5, with 7 positions matching TRBD1. The V segment lost 0 bases and the J segment 4 bases; nucleotides outside the gene matches: 3. CDR1 and CDR2 from the germline V gene are SGHRS and YFSETQ. CDR3 length: 14 residues.